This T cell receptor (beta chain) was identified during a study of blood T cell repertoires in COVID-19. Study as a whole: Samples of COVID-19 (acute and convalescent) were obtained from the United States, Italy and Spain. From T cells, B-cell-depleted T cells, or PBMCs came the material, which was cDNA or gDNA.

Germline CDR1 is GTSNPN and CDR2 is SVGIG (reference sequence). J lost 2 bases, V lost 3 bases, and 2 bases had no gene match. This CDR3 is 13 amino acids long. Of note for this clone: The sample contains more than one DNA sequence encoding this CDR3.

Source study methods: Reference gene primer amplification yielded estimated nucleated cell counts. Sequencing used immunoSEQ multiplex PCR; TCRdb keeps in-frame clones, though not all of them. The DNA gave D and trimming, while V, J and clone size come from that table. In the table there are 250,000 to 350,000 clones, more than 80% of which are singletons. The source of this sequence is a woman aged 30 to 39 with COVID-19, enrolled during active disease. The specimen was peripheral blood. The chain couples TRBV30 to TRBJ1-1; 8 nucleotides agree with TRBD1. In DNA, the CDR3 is TGTGCCTGGAGACAGGGGGAAAACACTGAAGCTTTCTTT. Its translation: CAWRQGENTEAFF.